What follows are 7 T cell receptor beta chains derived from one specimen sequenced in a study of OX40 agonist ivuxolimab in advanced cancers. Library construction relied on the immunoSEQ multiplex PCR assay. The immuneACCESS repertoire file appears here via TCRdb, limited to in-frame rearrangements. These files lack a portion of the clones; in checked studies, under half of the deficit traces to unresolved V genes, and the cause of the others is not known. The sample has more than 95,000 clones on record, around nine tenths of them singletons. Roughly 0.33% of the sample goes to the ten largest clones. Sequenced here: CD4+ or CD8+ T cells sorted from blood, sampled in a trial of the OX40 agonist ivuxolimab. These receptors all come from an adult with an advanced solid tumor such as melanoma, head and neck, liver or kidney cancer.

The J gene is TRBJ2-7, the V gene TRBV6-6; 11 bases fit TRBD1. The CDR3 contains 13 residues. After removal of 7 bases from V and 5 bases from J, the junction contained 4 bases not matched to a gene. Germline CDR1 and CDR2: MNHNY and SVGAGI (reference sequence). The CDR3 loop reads CASTRTGGNEQYF. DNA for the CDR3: TGTGCCAGCACACGGACAGGGGGCAACGAGCAGTACTTC.

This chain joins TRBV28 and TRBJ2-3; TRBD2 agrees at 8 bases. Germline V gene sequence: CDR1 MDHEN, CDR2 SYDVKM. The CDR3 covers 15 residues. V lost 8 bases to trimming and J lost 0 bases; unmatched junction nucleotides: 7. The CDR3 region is CASAMGLGSTDTQYF. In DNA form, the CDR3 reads TGTGCCAGCGCTATGGGACTAGGTAGCACAGATACGCAGTATTTT. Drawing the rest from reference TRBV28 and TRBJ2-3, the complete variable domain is DVKVTQSSRYLVKRTGEKVFLECVQDMDHENMFWYRQDPGLGLRLIYFSYDVKMKEKGDIPEGYSVSREKKERFSLILESASTNQTSMYLCASAMGLGSTDTQYFGPGTRLTVL.

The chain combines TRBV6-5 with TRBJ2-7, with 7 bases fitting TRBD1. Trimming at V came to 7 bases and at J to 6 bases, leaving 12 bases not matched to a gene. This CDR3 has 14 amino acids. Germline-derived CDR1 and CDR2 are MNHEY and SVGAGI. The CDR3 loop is CASIRGPGGSEQYF. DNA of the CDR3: TGTGCCAGCATCAGGGGCCCAGGGGGATCCGAGCAGTACTTC.

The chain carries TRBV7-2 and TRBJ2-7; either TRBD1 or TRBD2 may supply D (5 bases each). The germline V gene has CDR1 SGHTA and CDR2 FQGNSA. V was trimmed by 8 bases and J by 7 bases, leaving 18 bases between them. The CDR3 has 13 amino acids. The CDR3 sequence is CASGRGELREQYF. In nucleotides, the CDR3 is TGTGCCAGCGGCCGGGGCGAGCTGCGGGAGCAGTACTTC.

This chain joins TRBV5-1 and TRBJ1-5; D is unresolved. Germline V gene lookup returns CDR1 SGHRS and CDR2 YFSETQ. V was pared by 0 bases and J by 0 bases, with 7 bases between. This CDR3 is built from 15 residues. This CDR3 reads CASSLEGNSNQPQHF. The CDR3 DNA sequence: TGCGCCAGCAGCTTGGAAGGTAATAGCAATCAGCCCCAGCATTTT.

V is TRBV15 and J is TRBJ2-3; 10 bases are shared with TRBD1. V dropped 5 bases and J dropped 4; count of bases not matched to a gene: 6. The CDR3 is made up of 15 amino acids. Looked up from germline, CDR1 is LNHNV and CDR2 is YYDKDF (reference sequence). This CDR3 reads CATSRRDRGADTQYF. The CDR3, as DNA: TGTGCCACCAGCCGCCGGGACAGGGGAGCAGATACGCAGTATTTT.

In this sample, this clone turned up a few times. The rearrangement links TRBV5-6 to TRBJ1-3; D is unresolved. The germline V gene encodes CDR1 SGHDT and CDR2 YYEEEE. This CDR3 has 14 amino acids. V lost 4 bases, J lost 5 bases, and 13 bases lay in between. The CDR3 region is CASSKNMIRNTIYF. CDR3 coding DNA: TGTGCCAGCAGCAAAAATATGATCAGAAACACCATATATTTT. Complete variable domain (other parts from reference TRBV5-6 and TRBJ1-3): DAGVTQSPTHLIKTRGQQVTLRCSPKSGHDTVSWYQQALGQGPQFIFQYYEEEERQRGNFPDRFSGHQFPNYSSELNVNALLLGDSALYLCASSKNMIRNTIYFGEGSWLTVV.